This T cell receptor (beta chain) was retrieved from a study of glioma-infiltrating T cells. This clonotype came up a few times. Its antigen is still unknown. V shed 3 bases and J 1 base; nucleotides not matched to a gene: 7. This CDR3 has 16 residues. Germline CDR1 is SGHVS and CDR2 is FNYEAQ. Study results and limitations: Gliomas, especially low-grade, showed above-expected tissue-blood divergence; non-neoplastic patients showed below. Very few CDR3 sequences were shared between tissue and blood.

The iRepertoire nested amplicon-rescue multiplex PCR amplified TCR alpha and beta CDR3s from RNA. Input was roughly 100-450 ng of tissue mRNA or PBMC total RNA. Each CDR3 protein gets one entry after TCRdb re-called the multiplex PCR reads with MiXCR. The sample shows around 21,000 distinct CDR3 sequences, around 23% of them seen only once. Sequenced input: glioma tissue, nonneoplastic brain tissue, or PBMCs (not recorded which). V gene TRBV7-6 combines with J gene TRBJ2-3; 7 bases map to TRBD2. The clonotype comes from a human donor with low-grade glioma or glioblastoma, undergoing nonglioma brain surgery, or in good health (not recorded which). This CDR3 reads CASSLRGSGRTDTQYF. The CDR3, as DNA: TGTGCCAGCAGCTTGCGGGGGAGCGGGCGCACAGATACGCAGTATTTT.